This TCR beta chain was recovered during a study of identical twins. Study-level findings and limits: Sharing of beta out-of-frame sequences by twins showed a weaker excess.

Unique molecular identifiers were present on the cDNA, which also gained a universal primer site by template switching. A single record per CDR3 protein comes from TCRdb applying MiXCR to the 5' RACE reads. The table shows about 810,000 distinct CDR3 sequences, with approximately 13% occurring only once. The CDR3 extends over 15 amino acids. Germline V gene sequence: CDR1 MNHEY, CDR2 SVGAGI. Trimming took off 3 bases at V and 0 bases at J, with 12 bases between the two ends. This clonotype was recorded at least ten times. As yet, its antigen is unknown. This sample also belongs to another study, concerning yellow fever vaccine responses in identical twins.

J is TRBJ2-7 and V is TRBV6-5, with D possibly matching TRBD2 (5 bases). Sequenced input: PBMCs. This TCR came from a woman under 30 in good health. The CDR3 sequence is CASSYRGSASYEQYF. The CDR3 bases are TGTGCCAGCAGTTATCGGGGATCCGCCTCCTACGAGCAGTACTTC.